These 29 T cell receptor beta chains were sequenced from one sample in a study of cytomegalovirus exposure and HLA in healthy donors. Primers included in the PCR were 60 Vbeta and 13 Jbeta primers. TCRdb's copy holds only in-frame clones and misses some; the assay was immunoSEQ multiplex PCR. The repertoire holds about 140,000 clones, around 83% seen once, with under 1.5% in the top ten. The material sequenced was PBMCs. These receptors all stem from a male donor in good health and CMV-seropositive.

The chain couples TRBV7-2 to TRBJ2-7; D is perhaps TRBD1 (6 bases). This CDR3 has 14 amino acids. V dropped 5 bases and J dropped 4 bases, with 15 bases sitting between them. Germline-derived CDR1 and CDR2 are SGHTA and FQGNSA. The CDR3 reads CASSRGNQGYEQYF. The CDR3 region has the DNA TGTGCCAGCAGCCGAGGAAATCAGGGGTACGAGCAGTACTTC.

This clone appeared once. This chain links TRBV18 with TRBJ2-7; perhaps TRBD2 as D (7 bases). The germline V and J ends were trimmed by 3 bases and 3 bases, with 9 bases remaining between them. CDR1 is KGHSH and CDR2 is LQKENI in the germline V gene. CDR3 length: 13 residues. CDR3 bases: TGTGCCAGCTCACCGGGGGGGCTCTACGAGCAGTACTTC. It specifies CASSPGGLYEQYF.

The chain links TRBV6-5 to TRBJ2-7, with 10 bases lining up with TRBD1. Germline lookup yields CDR1 MNHEY and CDR2 SVGAGI. This CDR3 is built from 14 residues. V dropped 6 bases and J dropped 5; count of bases not matched to a gene: 7. CDR3: CASRIGQGGNEQYF. In DNA, the CDR3 is TGTGCCAGCAGGATCGGACAGGGGGGTAACGAGCAGTACTTC.

This sequence joins TRBV5-6 and TRBJ1-2, with TRBD1 as a possible D gene (5 bases). The CDR3 has 13 amino acids. V dropped 5 bases and J dropped 4 bases, with 12 bases sitting between them. Germline V gene data show CDR1 as SGHDT and CDR2 as YYEEEE. The CDR3 region has the DNA TGTGCCAGCAGTAGGGGATCGGGCTATGGCTACACCTTC. Translated: CASSRGSGYGYTF.

The V gene is TRBV7-8, the J gene TRBJ1-1; D remains unclear. V was trimmed by 5 bases and J by 5 bases, leaving 18 bases between them. This CDR3 region has 15 residues. CDR1 is SGHVS, CDR2 FQNEAQ, per germline. CDR3: CASSVTGNLGTEAFF. DNA of the CDR3: TGTGCCAGCAGCGTCACGGGAAACCTGGGGACTGAAGCTTTCTTT.

This chain links TRBV4-1 with TRBJ2-5; the D gene is possibly TRBD2 (5 bases). The ends were cut back, 1 base at V and 5 bases at J, with 17 bases in the middle. Germline V gene lookup returns CDR1 MGHRA and CDR2 YSYEKL. The CDR3 covers 16 residues. The CDR3 spells CASSQGADPTAETQYF. CDR3 in DNA: TGCGCCAGCAGCCAAGGAGCGGACCCTACGGCGGAGACCCAGTACTTC.

CDR3 nucleotides: TGTGCCAGCAGCTTGACACAGGGGAGTTTGGGCAATCAGCCCCAGCATTTT. It specifies CASSLTQGSLGNQPQHF. This chain connects TRBV5-8 to TRBJ1-5; 7 bases align to TRBD1. Unmatched junction bases numbered 9, after V lost 1 base and J lost 2 bases. This CDR3 is built from 17 residues. Germline CDR1 reads SGHTS; CDR2 reads YDEGEE. Using reference TRBV5-8 and TRBJ1-5 for the parts outside the CDR3, the full variable domain is EAGVTQSPTHLIKTRGQQATLRCSPISGHTSVYWYQQALGLGLQFLLWYDEGEERNRGNFPPRFSGRQFPNYSSELNVNALELEDSALYLCASSLTQGSLGNQPQHFGDGTRLSIL.

The V gene is TRBV13, the J gene TRBJ2-5; 10 bases agree with TRBD1. Germline lookup yields CDR1 PRHDT and CDR2 FYEKMQ (reference sequence). The V gene end was trimmed by 0 bases and the J gene end by 5 bases; junction bases not matched to a gene: 9. This CDR3 has 17 amino acids. CDR3 in amino acids: CASSLGTGGDVGETQYF. The CDR3 nucleotides are TGTGCCAGCAGCTTAGGGACAGGGGGCGACGTCGGGGAGACCCAGTACTTC. Variable domain in full (rest from reference TRBV13 and TRBJ2-5): AAGVIQSPRHLIKEKRETATLKCYPIPRHDTVYWYQQGPGQDPQFLISFYEKMQSDKGSIPDRFSAQQFSDYHSELNMSSLELGDSALYFCASSLGTGGDVGETQYFGPGTRLLVL.

This chain joins TRBV15 and TRBJ2-7; 9 nucleotides match TRBD1. V lost 3 bases and J lost 6; bases outside the gene matches: 9. Looked up from germline, CDR1 is LNHNV and CDR2 is YYDKDF (reference sequence). The CDR3 has 15 residues. CDR3 nucleotides: TGTGCCACCAGCAGGGAACGGACAGGGGCCGGCGAGCAGTACTTC. It is translated as CATSRERTGAGEQYF. Supplemented by reference TRBV15 and TRBJ2-7, the full variable domain reads DAMVIQNPRYQVTQFGKPVTLSCSQTLNHNVMYWYQQKSSQAPKLLFHYYDKDFNNEADTPDNFQSRRPNTSFCFLDIRSPGLGDTAMYLCATSRERTGAGEQYFGPGTRLTVT.

The chain joins TRBV7-6 to TRBJ1-1; 8 bases map to TRBD1. CDR1 and CDR2 (germline): SGHVS, FNYEAQ. V lost 2 bases and J lost 2; bases outside the gene matches: 4. The CDR3 spans 15 residues. The CDR3 spells CASSLQGTGNTEAFF. For the CDR3, the DNA is TGTGCCAGCAGCTTACAAGGGACAGGCAACACTGAAGCTTTCTTT.

A few counts support this clone. The V gene is TRBV7-3, the J gene TRBJ2-3; TRBD2 matches 10 bases. V shed 5 bases, J shed 6 bases, and the junction held 11 bases outside the gene matches. This CDR3 is built from 16 residues. Germline V gene sequence: CDR1 SGHTA, CDR2 FQGTGA. In nucleotides, the CDR3 is TGTGCCAGCAGCCCTCGTCTAGCGGGGGCCCCGGATACGCAGTATTTT. Its translation: CASSPRLAGAPDTQYF.

The rearrangement uses TRBV29-1 and TRBJ1-1, with 7 bases fitting TRBD1. The ends lost 7 bases at V and 4 bases at J; junction bases unmatched: 9. Germline V gene data show CDR1 as SQVTM and CDR2 as ANQGSEA. The CDR3 consists of 13 residues. CDR3 residues: CSAQGTEVTEAFF. In nucleotides, the CDR3 is TGCAGCGCACAGGGGACGGAGGTCACTGAAGCTTTCTTT.

The chain employs TRBV6-4 and TRBJ1-1; D ambiguous. The CDR3 contains 13 residues. CDR1 is MRHNA, CDR2 SNTAGT, per germline. Trimming removed 6 bases at V and 3 bases at J, with 11 bases between. The CDR3 is CASRSPSDTEAFF. CDR3 DNA: TGTGCCAGCAGGAGTCCCTCGGACACTGAAGCTTTCTTT.

The chain has TRBV7-9 and TRBJ2-3; 7 positions agree with TRBD2. Germline V CDR1 and CDR2: SEHNR, FQNEAQ (reference sequence). V lost 2 bases to trimming and J lost 1 base; unmatched junction nucleotides: 3. This CDR3 is built from 15 residues. CDR3 coding DNA: TGTGCCAGCAGCTTAATGAGCGGGGGCACAGATACGCAGTATTTT. It translates to CASSLMSGGTDTQYF.

J is TRBJ2-3 and V is TRBV7-3; 7 bases align to TRBD2. Looked up from germline, CDR1 is SGHTA and CDR2 is FQGTGA. V was clipped by 5 bases and J by 0 bases; unmatched bases: 5. The CDR3 has 15 amino acids. The CDR3 sequence: CASSVGGSSTDTQYF. The DNA for the CDR3 is TGTGCCAGCAGCGTCGGGGGGTCTAGCACAGATACGCAGTATTTT.

The rearrangement uses TRBV28 and TRBJ2-7; 11 nucleotides line up with TRBD2. The J segment lost 3 bases and the V segment lost 6 bases, leaving 7 bases of the junction unmatched. This CDR3 is 15 amino acids long. Germline CDR1 reads MDHEN; CDR2 reads SYDVKM. In nucleotides, the CDR3 is TGTGCCAGCAGGCTTACTAGCGGGAGAGGCTACGAGCAGTACTTC. It is translated as CASRLTSGRGYEQYF. The full variable domain, completed using reference TRBV28 and TRBJ2-7, is DVKVTQSSRYLVKRTGEKVFLECVQDMDHENMFWYRQDPGLGLRLIYFSYDVKMKEKGDIPEGYSVSREKKERFSLILESASTNQTSMYLCASRLTSGRGYEQYFGPGTRLTVT.

The chain combines TRBV4-3 with TRBJ2-6, with D perhaps TRBD1 (5 bases). There are 17 residues in the CDR3. V lost 4 bases, J lost 0 bases, and 13 bases lay in between. CDR1 is LGHNA and CDR2 is YSLEER in the germline V gene. In DNA form, the CDR3 reads TGCGCCAGCAGCCTTGACAGTTTCGGCTCTGGGGCCAACGTCCTGACTTTC. Translating it yields CASSLDSFGSGANVLTF.

The chain links TRBV6-5 to TRBJ1-2; perhaps TRBD1 as D (5 bases). The germline CDR1 and CDR2 sequences are MNHEY and SVGAGI. The CDR3 totals 11 residues. Trimming removed 5 bases from V and 8 bases from J, with 9 bases in between. CDR3 sequence (DNA): TGTGCCAGCAGTCCAGGGTTGGGCTACACCTTC. Protein sequence: CASSPGLGYTF.

In this sample, this clone turned up a few times. The V gene is TRBV5-5, the J gene TRBJ2-7; 7 bases are a match to TRBD1. The trim removed 1 base at V and 5 bases at J, leaving 6 bases unmatched. The length of the CDR3 is 14 residues. Germline V lookup: CDR1 SGHKS, CDR2 YYEKEE (reference sequence). The CDR3 bases are TGTGCCAGCAGCTTGCCACAGGGGCGGCACGAGCAGTACTTC. It codes for CASSLPQGRHEQYF.

The V and J genes are TRBV2 and TRBJ1-5, with TRBD1 matching 12 bases. V lost 7 bases to trimming and J lost 4 bases; unmatched junction nucleotides: 8. Germline values: CDR1 SNHLY, CDR2 FYNNEI. This CDR3 has 16 amino acids. The CDR3: CASTGTGGWGNQPQHF. DNA of the CDR3: TGTGCCAGCACTGGGACAGGGGGCTGGGGAAATCAGCCCCAGCATTTT.

V is TRBV19 and J is TRBJ1-1; no definite D call. The CDR3 is made up of 15 amino acids. Trimming stripped 0 bases from V and 1 base from J, with 9 bases between. Germline assignment: CDR1 LNHDA and CDR2 SQIVND (reference sequence). CDR3 nucleotide sequence: TGTGCCAGTAGTATAGATCCGGCGGGGAACACTGAAGCTTTCTTT. Translation: CASSIDPAGNTEAFF.

With respect to this clone: Other DNA sequences from this sample encode an identical CDR3 as well. The chain uses TRBV7-9 and TRBJ1-6; 7 bases match TRBD1. This CDR3 is built from 13 residues. The V gene end was trimmed by 5 bases and the J gene end by 10 bases; junction bases not matched to a gene: 5. CDR1 and CDR2 (germline): SEHNR, FQNEAQ (reference sequence). CDR3 residues: CASSRDSGSPLHF. The CDR3, as DNA: TGTGCCAGCAGCCGGGACAGTGGATCACCCCTCCACTTT.

This clone was recorded once. J is TRBJ1-5 and V is TRBV7-8; TRBD1 agrees at 8 bases. This CDR3 has 15 residues. Trimming took 5 bases from V and 2 from J; bases not matched to a gene: 5. Germline CDR1 and CDR2: SGHVS and FQNEAQ. For the CDR3, the DNA is TGTGCCAGCAGCGGACAGGGTGTTGGCAATCAGCCCCAGCATTTT. It is translated as CASSGQGVGNQPQHF. The whole variable domain, filled in from reference TRBV7-8 and TRBJ1-5, reads GAGVSQSPRYKVAKRGQDVALRCDPISGHVSLFWYQQALGQGPEFLTYFQNEAQLDKSGLPSDRFFAERPEGSVSTLKIQRTQQEDSAVYLCASSGQGVGNQPQHFGDGTRLSIL.

CDR3 sequence reads: CASSREFADTQYF. CDR3 bases: TGTGCCAGCTCACGCGAATTCGCAGATACGCAGTATTTT. J is TRBJ2-3 and V is TRBV18; the D is unclear. This CDR3 comprises 13 residues. In germline, CDR1 is KGHSH, CDR2 LQKENI. V lost 4 bases to trimming and J lost 4 bases, with 9 bases between them. Full variable domain (missing parts from reference TRBV18 and TRBJ2-3): NAGVMQNPRHLVRRRGQEARLRCSPMKGHSHVYWYRQLPEEGLKFMVYLQKENIIDESGMPKERFSAEFPKEGPSILRIQQVVRGDSAAYFCASSREFADTQYFGPGTRLTVL.

On this clone: The junction shows a germline mismatch at one end, possibly a read error. This chain links TRBV5-1 with TRBJ1-5; D unresolved. From germline, CDR1 is SGHRS and CDR2 YFSETQ. The CDR3 length is 15 residues. CDR3 sequence: CASSLWQAHNQPQHF. The CDR3 DNA sequence: TGTGCCAGCAGCTTATGGCAGGCACACAATCAGCCCCAGCATTTT.

V and J are TRBV12-5 and TRBJ1-1, with D possibly TRBD1 on 5 matching bases. Germline loops: CDR1 LGHNT, CDR2 FRNRAP. V lost 7 bases and J 4 bases, leaving 22 bases between the germline ends. The CDR3 sequence is 16 residues long. This CDR3 is CASAKVGIQGVTEAFF. In DNA, the CDR3 is TGTGCTAGTGCCAAGGTAGGGATTCAGGGTGTCACTGAAGCTTTCTTT. The variable domain in full, with the rest retrieved from reference TRBV12-5 and TRBJ1-1, is DARVTQTPRHKVTEMGQEVTMRCQPILGHNTVFWYRQTMMQGLELLAYFRNRAPLDDSGMPKDRFSAEMPDATLATLKIQPSEPRDSAVYFCASAKVGIQGVTEAFFGQGTRLTVV.

As for this clone: The junction shows a germline mismatch at one end, possibly a read error. The chain is built from TRBV7-9 and TRBJ1-2; D is undetermined. The CDR3 totals 13 residues. Germline V gives CDR1 SEHNR, CDR2 FQNEAQ (reference sequence). DNA of the CDR3: TGTGCCAGCAGCTTAGCGTACAGCAATGGCTACCCCTTC. Protein: CASSLAYSNGYPF.

This chain uses TRBV7-9 with TRBJ1-4, with a tentative D call TRBD1 (6 bases). Germline V lookup: CDR1 SEHNR, CDR2 FQNEAQ (reference sequence). Trimming took 6 bases from V and 8 from J, leaving 16 bases between them. This CDR3 has 14 amino acids. CDR3 amino acids: CASREGGAGEKLFF. The CDR3, as DNA: TGTGCCAGCAGGGAAGGGGGGGCTGGGGAAAAACTGTTTTTT.

This chain connects TRBV2 to TRBJ2-1; a possible D gene is TRBD2 (6 bases). From germline, CDR1 is SNHLY and CDR2 FYNNEI. This CDR3 is 15 amino acids long. Trimming removed 11 bases at V and 0 bases at J, with 17 bases between. The CDR3 nucleotides are TGTGCCGGCGGAGGGAGCCCGAGCTCCTACAATGAGCAGTTCTTC. Residues: CAGGGSPSSYNEQFF. Complete variable domain (other parts from reference TRBV2 and TRBJ2-1): EPEVTQTPSHQVTQMGQEVILRCVPISNHLYFYWYRQILGQKVEFLVSFYNNEISEKSEIFDDQFSVERPDGSNFTLKIRSTKLEDSAMYFCAGGGSPSSYNEQFFGPGTRLTVL.